These T cell receptor beta chains were read from a single sample in a study of cytomegalovirus exposure and HLA in healthy donors. The table came from immunoSEQ multiplex PCR; TCRdb's copy has only in-frame clones and leaves some out. In the table there are 150,000 to 200,000 clones, roughly 79% of which are singletons. Sequences were obtained from PBMCs. The receptors here all came from a male donor in good health and CMV-seropositive. Both conserved end residues are part of each CDR3. The D gene is left open where the match is weak. Size tells how often a clone was seen (once, few, many) or the class of an expanded clone, and some rows leave it out.

J	size	V	D	CDR3	DNA
TRBJ2-6	-	TRBV29-1	-	CSVEFRGEPLGANVLTF	TGCAGCGTTGAATTCAGGGGCGAACCTCTGGGGGCCAACGTCCTGACTTTC
TRBJ1-1	few	TRBV6-5	-	CASSYRWGGGSTEAFF	TGTGCCAGCAGTTACCGATGGGGGGGCGGGAGCACTGAAGCTTTCTTT
TRBJ1-4	-	TRBV7-9	-	CASSGGDGNNEKLFF	TGTGCCAGCAGCGGGGGGGACGGAAATAATGAAAAACTGTTTTTT
TRBJ1-4	few	TRBV6-6	TRBD1	CASSYGGTAPEKLFF	TGTGCCAGCAGTTACGGAGGGACAGCCCCCGAAAAACTGTTTTTT
TRBJ2-3	-	TRBV9	-	CASSSLGSTDTQYF	TGTGCCAGCAGTTCGTTGGGCAGCACAGATACGCAGTATTTT
TRBJ2-1	-	TRBV7-8	-	CASSLERGHAQNEQFF	TGTGCCAGCAGCTTAGAACGCGGTCATGCCCAAAATGAGCAGTTCTTC
TRBJ2-3	-	TRBV4-2	-	CASSLLPGGGSGGTDTQYF	TGTGCCAGCAGCCTATTGCCCGGTGGGGGCAGTGGAGGCACAGATACGCAGTATTTT
TRBJ2-1	once	TRBV6-6	-	CASSYEGLYNEQFF	TGTGCCAGCAGTTACGAGGGCCTCTACAATGAGCAGTTCTTC
TRBJ1-2	-	TRBV9	-	CASSGGGHSLNYGYTF	TGTGCCAGCAGCGGGGGGGGACATTCACTTAACTATGGCTACACCTTC
TRBJ2-7	-	TRBV7-8	TRBD1	CASSSDRGYAYEQYF	TGTGCCAGCAGCTCTGACAGGGGGTATGCCTACGAGCAGTACTTC
TRBJ1-6	-	TRBV5-1	-	CASSLAASSYNSPLHF	TGCGCCAGCAGCTTGGCAGCGAGCTCCTATAATTCACCCCTCCACTTT
TRBJ2-2	-	TRBV5-1	TRBD2	CASSLATSGGTGELFF	TGCGCCAGCAGCTTGGCGACTAGCGGGGGGACCGGGGAGCTGTTTTTT
TRBJ1-1	-	TRBV11-2	-	CASNPGTLNTEAFF	TGTGCCAGCAACCCCGGGACACTCAACACTGAAGCTTTCTTT
TRBJ2-6	-	TRBV27	-	CASSWMGNGANVLTF	TGTGCCAGCAGCTGGATGGGCAATGGGGCCAACGTCCTGACTTTC
TRBJ2-7	-	TRBV25-1	-	CASSPLISHEQYF	TGTGCCAGCAGTCCCCTGATAAGCCACGAGCAGTACTTC
TRBJ1-4	-	TRBV27	TRBD1	CASSVTGEEKLFF	TGTGCCAGCAGTGTGACAGGGGAGGAAAAACTGTTTTTT
TRBJ2-5	-	TRBV7-8	TRBD2	CASSSLAGGQETQYF	TGTGCCAGCAGCTCCCTAGCGGGGGGGCAAGAGACCCAGTACTTC
TRBJ2-5	-	TRBV27	-	CASSFSVQETQYF	TGTGCCAGCAGTTTTTCCGTACAAGAGACCCAGTACTTC
TRBJ2-7	-	TRBV14	-	CASSRSISYEQYF	TGTGCCAGCAGCCGTAGCATTTCCTACGAGCAGTACTTC
TRBJ2-3	-	TRBV2	TRBD2	CASSGGGLADTQYF	TGTGCCAGCAGTGGCGGGGGGCTCGCAGATACGCAGTATTTT
TRBJ2-7	-	TRBV6-1	-	CASSEEIWYEQYF	TGTGCCAGCAGTGAGGAGATCTGGTACGAGCAGTACTTC
TRBJ2-2	-	TRBV7-9	TRBD1	CASSLRDRVPGELFF	TGTGCCAGCAGCCTCCGGGACAGGGTGCCCGGGGAGCTGTTTTTT
TRBJ1-2	once	TRBV10-2	TRBD1	CASSEGTGGAYGYTF	TGCGCCAGCAGTGAGGGGACAGGGGGGGCCTATGGCTACACCTTC
TRBJ1-1	-	TRBV5-4	-	CASSDQTRGNTEAFF	TGTGCCAGCAGCGACCAGACAAGGGGGAACACTGAAGCTTTCTTT
TRBJ1-1	-	TRBV7-3	-	CASSLGQNTEAFF	TGTGCCAGCAGCTTAGGGCAGAACACTGAAGCTTTCTTT
TRBJ1-6	-	TRBV5-1	TRBD1	CASSIGTENSPLHF	TGCGCCAGCAGCATCGGGACAGAGAATTCACCCCTCCACTTT